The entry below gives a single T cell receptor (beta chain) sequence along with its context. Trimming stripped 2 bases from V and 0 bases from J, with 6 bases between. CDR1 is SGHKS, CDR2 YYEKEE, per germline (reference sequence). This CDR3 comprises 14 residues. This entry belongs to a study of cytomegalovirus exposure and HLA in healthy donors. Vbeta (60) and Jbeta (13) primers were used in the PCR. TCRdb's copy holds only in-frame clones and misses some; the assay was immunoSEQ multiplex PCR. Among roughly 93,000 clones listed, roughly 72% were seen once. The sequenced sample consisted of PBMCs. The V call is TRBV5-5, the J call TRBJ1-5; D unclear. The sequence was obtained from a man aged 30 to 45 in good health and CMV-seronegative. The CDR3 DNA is TGTGCCAGCAGCTTTGGCAGTAGCAATCAGCCCCAGCATTTT. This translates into CASSFGSSNQPQHF.